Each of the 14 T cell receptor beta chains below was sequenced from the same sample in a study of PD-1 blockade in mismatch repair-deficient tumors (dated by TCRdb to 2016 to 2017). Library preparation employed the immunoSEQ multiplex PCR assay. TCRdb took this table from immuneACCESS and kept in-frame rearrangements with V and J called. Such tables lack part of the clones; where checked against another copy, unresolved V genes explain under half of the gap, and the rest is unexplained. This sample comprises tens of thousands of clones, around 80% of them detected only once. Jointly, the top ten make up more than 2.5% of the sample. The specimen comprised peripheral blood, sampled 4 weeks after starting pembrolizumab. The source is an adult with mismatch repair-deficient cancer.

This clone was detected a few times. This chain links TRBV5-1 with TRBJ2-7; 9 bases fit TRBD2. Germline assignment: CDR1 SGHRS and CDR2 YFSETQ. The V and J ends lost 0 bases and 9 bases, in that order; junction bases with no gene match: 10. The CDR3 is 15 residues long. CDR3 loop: CASSLGGVTSGAQYF. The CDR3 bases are TGCGCCAGCAGCTTGGGTGGGGTGACTAGCGGAGCGCAGTACTTC. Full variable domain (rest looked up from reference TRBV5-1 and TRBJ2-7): KAGVTQTPRYLIKTRGQQVTLSCSPISGHRSVSWYQQTPGQGLQFLFEYFSETQRNKGNFPGRFSGRQFSNSRSEMNVSTLELGDSALYLCASSLGGVTSGAQYFGPGTRLTVT.

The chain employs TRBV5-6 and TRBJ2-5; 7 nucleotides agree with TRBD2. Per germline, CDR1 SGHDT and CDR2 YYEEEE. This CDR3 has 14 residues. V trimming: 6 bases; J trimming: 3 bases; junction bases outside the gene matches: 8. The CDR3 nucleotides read TGTGCCAGCACCCTGGGTCTAGCGGAAGAGACCCAGTACTTC. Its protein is CASTLGLAEETQYF.

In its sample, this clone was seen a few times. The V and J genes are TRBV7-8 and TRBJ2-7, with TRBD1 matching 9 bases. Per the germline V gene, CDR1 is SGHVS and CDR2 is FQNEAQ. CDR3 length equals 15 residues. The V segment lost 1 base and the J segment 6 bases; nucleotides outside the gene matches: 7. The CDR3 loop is CASSLVGTGRGEQYF. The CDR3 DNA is TGTGCCAGCAGCTTAGTTGGGACAGGGAGAGGCGAGCAGTACTTC.

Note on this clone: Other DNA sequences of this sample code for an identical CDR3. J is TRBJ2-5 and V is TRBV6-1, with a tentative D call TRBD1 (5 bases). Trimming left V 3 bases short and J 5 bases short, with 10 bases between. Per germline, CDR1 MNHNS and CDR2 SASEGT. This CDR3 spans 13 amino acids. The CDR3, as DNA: TGTGCCAGCAGTGACCAAGCAGGGGAGACCCAGTACTTC. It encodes CASSDQAGETQYF.

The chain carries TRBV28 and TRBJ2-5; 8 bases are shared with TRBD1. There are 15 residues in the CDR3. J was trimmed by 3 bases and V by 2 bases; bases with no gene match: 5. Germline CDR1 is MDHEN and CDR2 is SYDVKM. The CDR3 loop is CASSLTRTGKETQYF. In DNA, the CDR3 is TGTGCCAGCAGTTTAACCCGGACAGGGAAAGAGACCCAGTACTTC.

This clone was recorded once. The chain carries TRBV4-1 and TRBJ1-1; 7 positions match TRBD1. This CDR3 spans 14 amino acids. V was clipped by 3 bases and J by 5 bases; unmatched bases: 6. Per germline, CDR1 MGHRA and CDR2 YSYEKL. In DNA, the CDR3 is TGCGCCAGCAGCCAGACAGGGTCGGGGACTGAAGCTTTCTTT. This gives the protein CASSQTGSGTEAFF.

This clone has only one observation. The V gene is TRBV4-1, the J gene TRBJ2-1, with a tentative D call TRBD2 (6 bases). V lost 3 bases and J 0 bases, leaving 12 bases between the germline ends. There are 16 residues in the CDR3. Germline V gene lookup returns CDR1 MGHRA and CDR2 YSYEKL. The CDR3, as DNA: TGCGCCAGCAGCCAGGGGGGACTTCCCTCCTACAATGAGCAGTTCTTC. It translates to CASSQGGLPSYNEQFF.

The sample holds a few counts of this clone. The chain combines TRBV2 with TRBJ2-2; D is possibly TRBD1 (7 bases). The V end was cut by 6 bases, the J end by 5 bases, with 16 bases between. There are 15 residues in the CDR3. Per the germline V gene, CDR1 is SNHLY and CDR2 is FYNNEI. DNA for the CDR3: TGTGCCAGCAGAATTAGGAGGGGGCAAACCGGGGAGCTGTTTTTT. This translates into CASRIRRGQTGELFF.

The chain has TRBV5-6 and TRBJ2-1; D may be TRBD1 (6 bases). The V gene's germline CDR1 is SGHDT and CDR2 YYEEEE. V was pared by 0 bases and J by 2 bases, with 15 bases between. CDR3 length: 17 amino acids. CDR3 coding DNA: TGTGCCAGCAGCTTGGGGGATCGGACAGAAACCTACAATGAGCAGTTCTTC. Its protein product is CASSLGDRTETYNEQFF.

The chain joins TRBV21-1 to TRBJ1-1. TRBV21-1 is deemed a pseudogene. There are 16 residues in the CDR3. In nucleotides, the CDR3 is TGTGCCAGCAGCAAAGTAATGAGAGGGATGAACACTGAAGCTTTCTTT. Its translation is CASSKVMRGMNTEAFF.

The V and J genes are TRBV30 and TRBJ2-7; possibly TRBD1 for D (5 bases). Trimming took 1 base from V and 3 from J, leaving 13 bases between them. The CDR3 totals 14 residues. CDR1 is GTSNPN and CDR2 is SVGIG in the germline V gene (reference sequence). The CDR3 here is CAWSEGDRGYEQYF. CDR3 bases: TGTGCCTGGAGTGAAGGGGATAGGGGCTACGAGCAGTACTTC.

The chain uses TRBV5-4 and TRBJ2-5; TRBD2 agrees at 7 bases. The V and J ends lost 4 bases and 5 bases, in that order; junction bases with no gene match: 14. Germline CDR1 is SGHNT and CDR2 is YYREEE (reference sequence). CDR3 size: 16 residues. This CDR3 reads CASSRGLAGAGETQYF. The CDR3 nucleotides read TGTGCCAGCAGCCGGGGACTGGCGGGAGCAGGGGAGACCCAGTACTTC.

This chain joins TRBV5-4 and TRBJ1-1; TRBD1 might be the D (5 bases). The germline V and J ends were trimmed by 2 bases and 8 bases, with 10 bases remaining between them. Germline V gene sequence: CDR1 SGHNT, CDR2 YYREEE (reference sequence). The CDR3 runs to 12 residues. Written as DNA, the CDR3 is TGTGCCAGCAGCTTAGGGTCAGGGGAAGCTTTCTTT. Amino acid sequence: CASSLGSGEAFF.

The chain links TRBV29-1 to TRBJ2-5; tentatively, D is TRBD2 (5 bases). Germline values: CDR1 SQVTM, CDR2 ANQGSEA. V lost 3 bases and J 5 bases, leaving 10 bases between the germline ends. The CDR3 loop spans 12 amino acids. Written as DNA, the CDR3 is TGCAGCGTTGAGGACTCGGGGGAGACCCAGTACTTC. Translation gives CSVEDSGETQYF. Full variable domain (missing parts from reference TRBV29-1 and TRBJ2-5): SAVISQKPSRDICQRGTSLTIQCQVDSQVTMMFWYRQQPGQSLTLIATANQGSEATYESGFVIDKFPISRPNLTFSTLTVSNMSPEDSSIYLCSVEDSGETQYFGPGTRLLVL.